What follows are 21 T cell receptor beta chains derived from one specimen sequenced in a study of shared clonotypes between healthy human individuals. Repertoires were generated with immunoSEQ multiplex PCR, while TCRdb's copy carries only in-frame clones and drops some. The table has 1.4 million or so clones, about 98.5% seen once; the top ten hold approximately 0.4%. Source material: naive CD4+ T cells sorted from blood. The subset here: CD45RA+ positively selected. These receptors came from a young man in good health.

The V call is TRBV19, the J call TRBJ1-1; D is uncertain. Germline V gene sequence: CDR1 LNHDA, CDR2 SQIVND (reference sequence). V was pared by 0 bases and J by 6 bases, with 14 bases between. The CDR3 covers 15 residues. The CDR3 loop is CASSIDPPRTAEAFF. In DNA form, the CDR3 reads TGTGCCAGTAGTATAGATCCCCCCCGGACTGCTGAAGCTTTCTTT. Supplemented by reference TRBV19 and TRBJ1-1, the full variable domain reads DGGITQSPKYLFRKEGQNVTLSCEQNLNHDAMYWYRQDPGQGLRLIYYSQIVNDFQKGDIAEGYSVSREKKESFPLTVTSAQKNPTAFYLCASSIDPPRTAEAFFGQGTRLTVV.

This rearrangement joins TRBV9 to TRBJ2-1; D possibly corresponds to TRBD2 (7 bases). The CDR3 length is 15 residues. Trimming removed 2 bases from V and 4 bases from J, with 13 bases in between. Looked up from germline, CDR1 is SGDLS and CDR2 is YYNGEE. CDR3 loop: CASSVAGARYNEQFF. Written as DNA, the CDR3 is TGTGCCAGCAGCGTGGCGGGGGCGCGATACAATGAGCAGTTCTTC.

The V and J genes are TRBV5-1 and TRBJ2-1, with TRBD2 matching 7 bases. Germline V gene data show CDR1 as SGHRS and CDR2 as YFSETQ. V dropped 5 bases and J dropped 7; count of bases not matched to a gene: 6. The CDR3 totals 13 residues. Written as DNA, the CDR3 is TGCGCCAGCAGAGATGCGGGAGTGAATGAGCAGTTCTTC. It is translated as CASRDAGVNEQFF.

The chain carries TRBV18 and TRBJ2-3; D uncertain. The CDR3 sequence is 15 residues long. Germline V gene sequence: CDR1 KGHSH, CDR2 LQKENI. The V gene lost 3 bases and the J gene lost 2 bases, with 12 bases spanning the gap. CDR3 region: CASSPRATVTDTQYF. CDR3 sequence (DNA): TGTGCCAGCTCACCTCGAGCCACAGTCACAGATACGCAGTATTTT.

This chain connects TRBV7-9 to TRBJ2-1; D might be TRBD2 (6 bases). This CDR3 is built from 15 residues. The ends were cut back, 5 bases at V and 6 bases at J, with 17 bases in the middle. In germline, CDR1 is SEHNR, CDR2 FQNEAQ (reference sequence). The CDR3 DNA is TGTGCCAGCAGCCCCGTCGGGAGTGCCATCAATGAGCAGTTCTTC. Its translation: CASSPVGSAINEQFF.

The chain is built from TRBV18 and TRBJ1-3; D unclear. V shed 6 bases and J shed 1 base, with 19 bases lying between them. This CDR3 region has 17 residues. Germline CDR1 reads KGHSH; CDR2 reads LQKENI. The CDR3 sequence: CASSQNLQAISGNTIYF. The CDR3, as DNA: TGTGCCAGCTCCCAAAATCTGCAGGCTATTTCTGGAAACACCATATATTTT. Using reference TRBV18 and TRBJ1-3 for the parts outside the CDR3, the full variable domain is NAGVMQNPRHLVRRRGQEARLRCSPMKGHSHVYWYRQLPEEGLKFMVYLQKENIIDESGMPKERFSAEFPKEGPSILRIQQVVRGDSAAYFCASSQNLQAISGNTIYFGEGSWLTVV.

The V and J genes are TRBV7-9 and TRBJ1-1; TRBD1 might be the D (6 bases). Between the trimmed V and J ends, which lost 1 base and 4 bases, there was a span of 19 bases. CDR3 length equals 17 residues. Germline V gives CDR1 SEHNR, CDR2 FQNEAQ (reference sequence). The CDR3 DNA follows: TGTGCCAGCAGCTTAGGGGTGGGACAACCCCGAGGCACTGAAGCTTTCTTT. This sequence encodes CASSLGVGQPRGTEAFF.

The rearrangement uses TRBV20-1 and TRBJ2-7; D remains unclear. The CDR3 extends over 11 amino acids. V was cut by 7 bases and J by 1 base, with 8 bases left in between. CDR1 and CDR2 (germline): DFQATT, SNEGSKA (reference sequence). In nucleotides, the CDR3 is TGCAGTGACAAAAGGTCCTACGAGCAGTACTTC. Translated, it gives CSDKRSYEQYF.

The gene calls are TRBV18 and TRBJ2-1, with 11 bases that match TRBD1. Trimming removed 2 bases from V and 5 bases from J; junction bases left unmatched: 5. The CDR3 totals 16 residues. CDR1 is KGHSH and CDR2 is LQKENI in the germline V gene. This chain's CDR3 is CASSPKGQGVNNEQFF. In DNA, the CDR3 is TGTGCCAGCTCACCAAAGGGACAGGGGGTTAACAATGAGCAGTTCTTC. Together with reference TRBV18 and TRBJ2-1, the CDR3 gives the full variable domain: NAGVMQNPRHLVRRRGQEARLRCSPMKGHSHVYWYRQLPEEGLKFMVYLQKENIIDESGMPKERFSAEFPKEGPSILRIQQVVRGDSAAYFCASSPKGQGVNNEQFFGPGTRLTVL.

The chain carries TRBV5-1 and TRBJ1-5, with 8 bases that match TRBD1. Germline CDR1 reads SGHRS; CDR2 reads YFSETQ. V lost 2 bases to trimming and J lost 9 bases; unmatched junction nucleotides: 7. CDR3 length: 14 amino acids. The CDR3 coding sequence is TGCGCCAGCAGCTTAGGGACAGGCGTTGGGCCCCAGCATTTT. This codes for CASSLGTGVGPQHF.

This clone is a singleton in its sample. The rearrangement joins TRBV6-6 to TRBJ2-2; 9 nucleotides align to TRBD1. V trimming: 2 bases; J trimming: 4 bases; junction bases outside the gene matches: 5. This CDR3 has 16 amino acids. Germline CDR1 is MNHNY and CDR2 is SVGAGI (reference sequence). CDR3 bases: TGTGCCAGCAGTTACCATAGGGACAGGGCCACCGGGGAGCTGTTTTTT. Its protein product is CASSYHRDRATGELFF.

The chain is built from TRBV29-1 and TRBJ1-1; D is unclear. This CDR3 is 13 amino acids long. V was clipped by 7 bases and J by 3 bases, with 15 bases between them. Per the germline V gene, CDR1 is SQVTM and CDR2 is ANQGSEA. The DNA for the CDR3 is TGCAGCGGACTCAGACACGGGGACACTGAAGCTTTCTTT. Protein: CSGLRHGDTEAFF.

The chain combines TRBV28 with TRBJ2-1, with 13 positions matching TRBD2. This CDR3 has 16 residues. Germline values: CDR1 MDHEN, CDR2 SYDVKM. J lost 8 bases, V lost 6 bases, and 10 bases had no gene match. For the CDR3, the DNA is TGTGCCAGCAGCCTGCGGCGACTAGCGGGAGGACATGAGCAGTTCTTC. Its protein product is CASSLRRLAGGHEQFF.

This chain links TRBV10-2 with TRBJ2-6, with no clear D. CDR1 and CDR2 (germline): WSHSY, SAAADI. Between the trimmed V and J ends, which lost 6 bases and 0 bases, there was a span of 12 bases. The CDR3 consists of 16 residues. The DNA of the CDR3 is TGCGCCAGCAGGTCATACTCTGGCTCTGGGGCCAACGTCCTGACTTTC. Translating it yields CASRSYSGSGANVLTF.

CDR3 nucleotide sequence: TGTGCCAGCAGCTATCCCTCAGGGGTTACCAGGGGTACGCAGTATTTT. It encodes CASSYPSGVTRGTQYF. The chain links TRBV11-2 to TRBJ2-3; TRBD1 is a possible D gene (6 bases). CDR1 and CDR2 (germline): SGHAT, FQNNGV. V was trimmed by 4 bases and J by 8 bases, leaving 22 bases between them. The CDR3 contains 16 residues.

This clone is a singleton in its sample. This chain joins TRBV28 and TRBJ1-5; D possibly corresponds to TRBD1 (5 bases). Germline V CDR1 and CDR2: MDHEN, SYDVKM. The length of the CDR3 is 13 residues. Trimming shortened V by 7 bases and J by 4 bases, and 11 bases separated the two germline ends. CDR3 nucleotides: TGTGCCAGCATCTCTGGGGCAAATCAGCCCCAGCATTTT. Amino acids: CASISGANQPQHF.

This clone came up once. The chain links TRBV10-3 to TRBJ1-4, with 8 bases lining up with TRBD1. The V gene's germline CDR1 is ENHRY and CDR2 SYGVKD. Germline trimming cut 11 bases from V and 5 bases from J; bases unmatched to any gene: 4. CDR3 length equals 12 residues. The CDR3 DNA follows: TGTGCCCATGGGACAGGCAATGAAAAACTGTTTTTT. Amino acids: CAHGTGNEKLFF.

V usage is TRBV28 and J usage is TRBJ2-3; the match to TRBD2 covers 13 bases. Germline CDR1 and CDR2: MDHEN and SYDVKM. The CDR3 spans 17 residues. Trimming took 5 bases from V and 4 from J; bases not matched to a gene: 9. CDR3 protein: CASSLQTSGRLADTQYF. CDR3 in DNA: TGTGCCAGCAGTCTTCAGACTAGCGGGAGGTTGGCAGATACGCAGTATTTT. The full variable domain, with the rest looked up from reference TRBV28 and TRBJ2-3, is DVKVTQSSRYLVKRTGEKVFLECVQDMDHENMFWYRQDPGLGLRLIYFSYDVKMKEKGDIPEGYSVSREKKERFSLILESASTNQTSMYLCASSLQTSGRLADTQYFGPGTRLTVL.

The chain combines TRBV5-1 with TRBJ2-2, with 10 bases fitting TRBD2. Germline CDR1 reads SGHRS; CDR2 reads YFSETQ. J lost 3 bases, V lost 3 bases, and 2 bases had no gene match. The CDR3 sequence is 15 residues long. CDR3 sequence reads: CASSSAGGDTGELFF. CDR3 sequence (DNA): TGCGCCAGCAGCTCAGCGGGAGGGGACACCGGGGAGCTGTTTTTT. Full variable domain (remainder filled in from reference TRBV5-1 and TRBJ2-2): KAGVTQTPRYLIKTRGQQVTLSCSPISGHRSVSWYQQTPGQGLQFLFEYFSETQRNKGNFPGRFSGRQFSNSRSEMNVSTLELGDSALYLCASSSAGGDTGELFFGEGSRLTVL.

This clone was recorded only once. The rearrangement joins TRBV19 to TRBJ2-7; 13 bases are shared with TRBD2. This CDR3 is 15 amino acids long. Trimming at V came to 6 bases and at J to 4 bases, leaving 6 bases not matched to a gene. CDR1 is LNHDA, CDR2 SQIVND, per germline (reference sequence). In DNA, the CDR3 is TGTGCCAGTAGCTCCTCGACTAGCGGGAGGTACGAGCAGTACTTC. This gives the protein CASSSSTSGRYEQYF.

The rearrangement joins TRBV13 to TRBJ2-7, with no clear D. Deletions cut 2 bases from V and 0 bases from J, with 5 bases between. The CDR3 has 13 residues. Germline V gives CDR1 PRHDT, CDR2 FYEKMQ (reference sequence). CDR3 in amino acids: CASSLYSSYEQYF. CDR3 nucleotide sequence: TGTGCCAGCAGCTTATATAGCTCCTACGAGCAGTACTTC.